These T cell receptor beta chains were read from a single sample in a study of blood T cell repertoires in COVID-19. Assay: immunoSEQ multiplex PCR; the TCRdb copy retains only in-frame clones and omits some. This table holds fewer than 350,000 clones, roughly 90% found once. The sample was PBMCs or T cells enriched from blood (not recorded which). All receptors come from a woman younger than 45 who had recovered from COVID-19. Each CDR3 is given with its conserved first and last residue. The D gene is left open where the match is weak. The size entry is marked missing in some rows and otherwise reads once, few, many or a size class.

v_gene	j_gene	d_gene	abundance	len	CDR3nt	CDR3aa
TRBV19	TRBJ2-1	TRBD2	.	20	TGTGCCAGTAGTGAGGCCTATGGACTAGCGGGGATAAGCTCCTACAATGAGCAGTTCTTC	CASSEAYGLAGISSYNEQFF
TRBV30	TRBJ2-1	.	.	12	TGTGCCTGGAGTGAGCGCGACAATGAGCAGTTCTTC	CAWSERDNEQFF
TRBV7-6	TRBJ1-1	.	.	17	TGTGCCAGCACCCCGGATCGATTGGGGGGGAGAATGGGTGAAGCTTTCTTT	CASTPDRLGGRMGEAFF
TRBV28	TRBJ1-1	.	few	14	TGTGCCAGCAGTTTAATCTCTAGGAGGCTTGAAGCTTTCTTT	CASSLISRRLEAFF
TRBV27	TRBJ2-3	TRBD2	.	17	TGTGCCAGCAACACCGTACTAGCGCCGCTTAGCACAGATACGCAGTATTTT	CASNTVLAPLSTDTQYF
TRBV28	TRBJ2-7	.	.	13	TGTGCCAGCAGCTCGAGACAGGCCTACGAGCAGTACTTC	CASSSRQAYEQYF
TRBV13	TRBJ2-6	TRBD1	.	19	TGTGCCAGCAGCCACTATACTGGGACAGGGCACTCTGGGGCCAACGTCCTGACTTTC	CASSHYTGTGHSGANVLTF
TRBV28	TRBJ1-6	.	.	12	TGTGCCAGCAGTTTTGGGTCGGGACCCCTCCACTTT	CASSFGSGPLHF
TRBV5-1	TRBJ1-2	.	.	17	TGCGCCAGCAGCTTGGGCGGGCTCTCCCCCCCCACAAGTGGCTACACCTTC	CASSLGGLSPPTSGYTF
TRBV7-9	TRBJ2-5	.	.	13	TGTGCCAGCAGCTTCGACAGACAAGAGACCCAGTACTTC	CASSFDRQETQYF
TRBV4-2	TRBJ2-3	TRBD2	.	17	TGTGCCAGCAGCCAAGATTCACTAGCGGGGAACACAGATACGCAGTATTTT	CASSQDSLAGNTDTQYF
TRBV29-1	TRBJ2-3	.	.	14	TGCAGCGTTCCGGAGGGGAGCTTCACAGATACGCAGTATTTT	CSVPEGSFTDTQYF
TRBV5-4	TRBJ2-3	.	.	15	TGTGCAACTTACCTTTGGGGGCCTAACACAGATACGCAGTATTTT	CATYLWGPNTDTQYF
TRBV5-4	TRBJ2-7	.	.	13	TGTGCCAGCAGCTGGGGGCCGAGGTACGAGCAGTACTTC	CASSWGPRYEQYF
TRBV28	TRBJ1-4	.	.	11	TGTGCCAGCAGTCAAAATGAAAAACTGTTTTTT	CASSQNEKLFF
TRBV19	TRBJ1-2	TRBD1	.	17	TGTGCCAGTAGTCCCCCCGGGACAGGGGCTCGGAACTATGGCTACACCTTC	CASSPPGTGARNYGYTF
TRBV28	TRBJ2-4	TRBD2	.	17	TGTGCCAGCAGTTTCCCCGGGGGGGCCCTAGCCAAAAACATTCAGTACTTC	CASSFPGGALAKNIQYF
TRBV5-1	TRBJ2-5	.	.	15	.	CASSTSGGPQETQYF
TRBV28	TRBJ1-4	TRBD1	.	16	TGTGCCAGCAGGGGGACAGGGGAAGGGATCGGTGAAAAACTGTTTTTT	CASRGTGEGIGEKLFF
TRBV7-2	TRBJ2-4	.	.	14	TGTGCCAGCAGCTTAGGGCCTGCGGTGGTGCAACAATACTTC	CASSLGPAVVQQYF
TRBV12-2	TRBJ2-7	.	.	15	TGTGCAAGTCGCCCTAAGTCGGGGGACCCCTACGAGCAGTACTTC	CASRPKSGDPYEQYF
TRBV29-1	TRBJ2-1	TRBD2	.	14	TGCAGCGTTGCTAGCGGGGGGGCCGGGGATGAGCAGTTCTTC	CSVASGGAGDEQFF
TRBV9	TRBJ2-3	.	.	14	TGTGCCAGCAGCGTCGACGGGTACACAGATACGCAGTATTTT	CASSVDGYTDTQYF
TRBV6-5	TRBJ2-4	TRBD2	.	14	TGTGCCAGACAGGGGACGGCGGGAGGGAGGATTCAGTACTTC	CARQGTAGGRIQYF
TRBV3-1/TRBV3-2	TRBJ2-3	TRBD2	.	16	TGTGCCAGCAGCCCCCTAGGACTAGCCGGGGGAGATACGCAGTATTTT	CASSPLGLAGGDTQYF
TRBV7-9	TRBJ1-5	.	.	15	TGTGCCAGCAGCTTAGGGGGCTGGGTCGATCAGCCCCAGCATTTT	CASSLGGWVDQPQHF
TRBV5-1	TRBJ1-5	.	.	14	TGCGCCAGCAGCATAGACCCCGCCAGGCGGCCCCAGCATTTT	CASSIDPARRPQHF
TRBV9	TRBJ1-1	TRBD1	.	16	TGTGCCAGCAGCGCCGGGACAGTGTTAAAGAACACTGAAGCTTTCTTT	CASSAGTVLKNTEAFF
TRBV10-3	TRBJ1-5	TRBD1	.	15	TGTGCCATCAGTGAGTCGGGACAGGTGGCCCAGCCCCAGCATTTT	CAISESGQVAQPQHF
TRBV18	TRBJ1-2	TRBD1	.	14	TGTGCCAGCTCACCTGACAGGGGGCGAGAGGGCTACACCTTC	CASSPDRGREGYTF
TRBV7-3	TRBJ2-6	TRBD2	.	18	TGTGCCAGCAGCCTCTCAGCGGGAGGTATCTCTGGGGCCAACGTCCTGACTTTC	CASSLSAGGISGANVLTF
TRBV5-1	TRBJ1-2	TRBD1	.	15	TGCGCCAGCAGCAATCCACCGGGACAGGGATTTAGCTACACCTTC	CASSNPPGQGFSYTF
TRBV9	TRBJ2-7	TRBD1	.	16	TGTGCCAGCAGCCCAGAAACAACAGGGGGTTCCTACGAGCAGTACTTC	CASSPETTGGSYEQYF
TRBV5-1	TRBJ2-1	.	.	14	TGCGCCAGTTCTGAGGGCTTGTCTCGCAATGAGCAGTTCTTC	CASSEGLSRNEQFF
TRBV7-2	TRBJ1-3	.	once	18	TGTGCCAGCAGCTCGACATGGACAACAGGGTATGCTGGAAACACCATATATTTT	CASSSTWTTGYAGNTIYF
TRBV4-1	TRBJ2-2	.	.	14	TGCGCCAGCAGCGACAAAGAGAACACCGGGGAGCTGTTTTTT	CASSDKENTGELFF
TRBV28	TRBJ1-4	.	.	18	TGTGCCAGCAGTTTATTGGGTAGCGACAGGACGATAAATGAAAAACTGTTTTTT	CASSLLGSDRTINEKLFF
TRBV5-4	TRBJ1-1	.	.	15	TGTGCCAGCAGCTCGGCCGCATGGGGGGACACTGAAGCTTTCTTT	CASSSAAWGDTEAFF
TRBV7-3	TRBJ2-7	TRBD1	.	13	TGTGCCAGCAGCCCGACAGGGGCCTACGAGCAGTACTTC	CASSPTGAYEQYF
TRBV30	TRBJ1-2	TRBD1	once	14	TGTGCCTGCCCCGGACAGGGCCAAAACTATGGCTACACCTTC	CACPGQGQNYGYTF
TRBV18	TRBJ2-3	TRBD2	.	17	TGTGCCAGCTCACCCCTCACAGCGGGGGCCTACACAGATACGCAGTATTTT	CASSPLTAGAYTDTQYF
TRBV28	TRBJ1-2	TRBD1	.	15	TGTGCCAGCAGGCGCGGACGGGGACAGTCATATGGCTACACCTTC	CASRRGRGQSYGYTF
TRBV7-2	TRBJ2-5	.	.	16	TGTGCCAGCAGCCTAGTGGCGGCGGGAAGACAAGAGACCCAGTACTTC	CASSLVAAGRQETQYF
TRBV19	TRBJ1-1	.	.	12	TGTGCCAGCGCGGGGCAAGGGCCTGAAGCTTTCTTT	CASAGQGPEAFF
TRBV2	TRBJ2-2	.	.	14	TGTGCCAGCAGAACAGGCCCTAACACCGGGGAGCTGTTTTTT	CASRTGPNTGELFF
TRBV5-6	TRBJ2-7	.	.	13	TGTGCCAGCAGCTTGGGGCAGTACTACGAGCAGTACTTC	CASSLGQYYEQYF
TRBV27	TRBJ1-1	.	.	13	TGTGCCAGCAGTTTCTGGGGGGAAACTGAAGCTTTCTTT	CASSFWGETEAFF
TRBV9	TRBJ1-3	.	.	18	TGTGCCAGCAGCGTCCACGGGGGGGATCCGACCTCTGGAAACACCATATATTTT	CASSVHGGDPTSGNTIYF
TRBV6-1	TRBJ2-5	TRBD1	.	15	TGTGCCAGCAGTGAGGTCGACAGGGTGGGAGAGACCCAGTACTTC	CASSEVDRVGETQYF
TRBV18	TRBJ1-1	TRBD1	.	12	TGTGCCAGCTCACAGGACAGGGATGAAGCTTTCTTT	CASSQDRDEAFF
TRBV5-6	TRBJ2-3	.	few	14	TGTGCCAGCAGCTTGGGTTGGGAGCCGGATACGCAGTATTTT	CASSLGWEPDTQYF
TRBV28	TRBJ1-5	TRBD1	.	15	TGTGCCAGCAGTTCTGGACAGGGTGCCAATCAGCCCCAGCATTTT	CASSSGQGANQPQHF
TRBV5-1	TRBJ2-7	TRBD1	.	15	TGCGCCAGCAGCTTAACCGGGACAGGGACGTACGAGCAGTACTTC	CASSLTGTGTYEQYF
TRBV2	TRBJ1-1	.	.	11	TGTGCCAGCCTCGTCAGGTTTGAAGCTTTCTTT	CASLVRFEAFF
TRBV2	TRBJ1-3	TRBD1	.	17	TGTGCCAGCAGTGAAGCGGTGACAGGGACCCCTGGAAACACCATATATTTT	CASSEAVTGTPGNTIYF
TRBV19	TRBJ1-2	.	.	17	TGTGCCAGTAGCCCCCTTGGGGCCTCACCCTGGTACTATGGCTACACCTTC	CASSPLGASPWYYGYTF
TRBV6-2/TRBV6-3	TRBJ2-3	.	.	15	TGTGCCAGCAGTTTCGAGGGCCAAAGCACAGATACGCAGTATTTT	CASSFEGQSTDTQYF
TRBV3-1/TRBV3-2	TRBJ1-2	TRBD1	.	14	TGTGCCAGCAGCCTGCTGGACAGGAGTGAGGGCTACACCTTC	CASSLLDRSEGYTF
TRBV13	TRBJ1-2	.	.	14	TGTGCCAGCAGCTTAGAGATTAGTCGGGGTGGCTACACCTTC	CASSLEISRGGYTF